Described below is a single TCR beta chain sequence and its context. Its antigen is currently unknown. This sample was included in a study of cytomegalovirus exposure and HLA in healthy donors. It was healthy bone marrow donors who served as donors. Donors showed nominal health when sampled, although they likely had unrecorded immune exposures. PCR was performed using 60 Vbeta and 13 Jbeta primers. TCRdb's copy holds only in-frame clones and misses some; the assay was immunoSEQ multiplex PCR. The repertoire holds around 110,000 clones, 81% seen once, with around 4% in the top ten. Overall study findings and caveats: Most TCR sequences were uncommon, yet certain public TCRs appeared in many donors.

From germline, CDR1 is ENHRY and CDR2 SYGVKD. V lost 5 bases and J 7 bases, leaving 12 bases between the germline ends. The CDR3 loop spans 14 amino acids. The clonotype comes from a young woman in good health and CMV-seronegative. The chain carries TRBV10-3 and TRBJ1-6, with D possibly matching TRBD1 (6 bases). Sequencing was carried out using PBMCs. CDR3 DNA sequence: TGTGCCATCAGTAAGCCAGGGGAGAATTCACCCCTCCACTTT. Its translation: CAISKPGENSPLHF.